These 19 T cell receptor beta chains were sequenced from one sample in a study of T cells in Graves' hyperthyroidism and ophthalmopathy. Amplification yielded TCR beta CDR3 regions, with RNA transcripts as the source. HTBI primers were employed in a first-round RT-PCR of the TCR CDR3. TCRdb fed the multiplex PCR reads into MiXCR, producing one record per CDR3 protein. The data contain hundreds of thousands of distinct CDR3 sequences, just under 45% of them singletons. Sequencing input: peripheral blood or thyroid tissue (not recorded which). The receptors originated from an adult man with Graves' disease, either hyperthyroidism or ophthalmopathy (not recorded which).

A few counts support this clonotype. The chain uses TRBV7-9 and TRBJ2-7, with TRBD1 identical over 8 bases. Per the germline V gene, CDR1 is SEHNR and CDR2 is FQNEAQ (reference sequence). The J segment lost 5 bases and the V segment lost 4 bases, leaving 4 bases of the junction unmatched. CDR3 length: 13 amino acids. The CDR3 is CASSSGQGHEQYF. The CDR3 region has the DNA TGTGCCAGCAGCTCCGGACAGGGACACGAGCAGTACTTC.

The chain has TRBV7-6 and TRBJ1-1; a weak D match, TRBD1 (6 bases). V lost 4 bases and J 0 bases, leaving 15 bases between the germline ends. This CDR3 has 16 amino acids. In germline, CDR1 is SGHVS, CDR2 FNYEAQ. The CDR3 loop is CASSWPFRGLNTEAFF. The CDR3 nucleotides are TGTGCCAGCAGCTGGCCCTTTAGGGGGTTGAACACTGAAGCTTTCTTT.

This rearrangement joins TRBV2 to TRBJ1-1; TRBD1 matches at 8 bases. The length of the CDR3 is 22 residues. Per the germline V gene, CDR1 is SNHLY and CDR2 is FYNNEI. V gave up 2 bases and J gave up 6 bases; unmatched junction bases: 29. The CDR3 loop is CASSETPQTGERTGGVGSEAFF. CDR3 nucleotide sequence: TGTGCCAGCAGTGAAACCCCTCAGACAGGGGAAAGAACGGGGGGCGTAGGCTCTGAAGCTTTCTTT.

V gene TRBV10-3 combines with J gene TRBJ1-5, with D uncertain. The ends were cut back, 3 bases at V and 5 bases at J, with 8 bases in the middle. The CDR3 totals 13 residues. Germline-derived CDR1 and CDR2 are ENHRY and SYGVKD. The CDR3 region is CAISDSPHQPQHF. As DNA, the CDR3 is TGTGCCATCAGTGACTCCCCCCATCAGCCCCAGCATTTT.

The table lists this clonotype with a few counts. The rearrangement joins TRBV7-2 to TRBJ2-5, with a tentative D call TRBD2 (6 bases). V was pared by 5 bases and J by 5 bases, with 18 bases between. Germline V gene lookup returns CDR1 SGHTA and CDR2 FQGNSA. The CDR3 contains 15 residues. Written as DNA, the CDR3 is TGTGCCAGCAGCCCAGGCGGCGGGGCGTCGGAGACCCAGTACTTC. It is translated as CASSPGGGASETQYF.

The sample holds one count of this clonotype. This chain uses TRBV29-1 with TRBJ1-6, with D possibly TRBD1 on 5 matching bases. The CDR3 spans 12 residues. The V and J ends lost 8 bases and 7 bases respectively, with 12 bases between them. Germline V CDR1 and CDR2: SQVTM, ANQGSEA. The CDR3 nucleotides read TGCAGCTTGGACAACATGAATTCACCCCTCCACTTT. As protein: CSLDNMNSPLHF.

The chain's CDR3 is CATSAAGDSNQPQHF. CDR3 nucleotide sequence: TGTGCCACCAGTGCAGCGGGGGATAGCAATCAGCCCCAGCATTTT. This chain uses TRBV24-1 with TRBJ1-5; D is perhaps TRBD1 (5 bases). From germline, CDR1 is KGHDR and CDR2 SFDVKD. CDR3 length equals 15 residues. Trimming pared 5 bases from V and 0 bases from J, leaving 10 bases between.

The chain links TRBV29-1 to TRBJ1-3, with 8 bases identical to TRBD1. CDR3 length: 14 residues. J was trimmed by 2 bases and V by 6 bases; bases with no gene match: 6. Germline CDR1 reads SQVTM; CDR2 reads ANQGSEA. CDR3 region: CSVRQGMTGNTIYF. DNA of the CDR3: TGCAGCGTACGACAGGGGATGACTGGAAACACCATATATTTT.

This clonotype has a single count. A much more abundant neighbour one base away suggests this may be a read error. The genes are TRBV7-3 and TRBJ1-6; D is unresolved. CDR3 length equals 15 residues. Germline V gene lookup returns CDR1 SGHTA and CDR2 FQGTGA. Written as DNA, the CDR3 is TGTGCCAGCAGCTTACATAGCTCCTGTAATTCACCCCTCCACTTT. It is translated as CASSLHSSCNSPLHF.

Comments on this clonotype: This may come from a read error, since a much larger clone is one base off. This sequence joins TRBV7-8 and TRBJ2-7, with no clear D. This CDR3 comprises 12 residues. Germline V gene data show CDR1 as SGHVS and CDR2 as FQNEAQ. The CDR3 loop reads CASSSTVYQQYF. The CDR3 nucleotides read TGTGCCAGCAGCTCGACTGTCTACCAGCAGTACTTC.

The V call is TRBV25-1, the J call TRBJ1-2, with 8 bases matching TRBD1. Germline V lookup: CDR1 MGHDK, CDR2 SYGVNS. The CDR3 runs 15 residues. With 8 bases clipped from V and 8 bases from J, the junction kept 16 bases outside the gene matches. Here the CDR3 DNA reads TGTGCCAGCCGAGGAACCGGACAGGGCTTGGGAGGCTACACCTTC. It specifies CASRGTGQGLGGYTF.

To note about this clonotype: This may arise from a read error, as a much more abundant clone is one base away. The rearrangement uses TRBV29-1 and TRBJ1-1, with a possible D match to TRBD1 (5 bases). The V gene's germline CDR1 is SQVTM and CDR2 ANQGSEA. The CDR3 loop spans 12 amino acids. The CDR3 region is CSADRGNTGAFF. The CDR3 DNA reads TGCAGCGCCGACAGAGGGAACACTGGAGCTTTCTTT.

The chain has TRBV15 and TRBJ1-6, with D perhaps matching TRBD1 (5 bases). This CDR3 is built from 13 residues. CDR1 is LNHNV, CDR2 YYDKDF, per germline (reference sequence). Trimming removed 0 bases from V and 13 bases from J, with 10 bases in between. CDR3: CATSREGEAPLHF. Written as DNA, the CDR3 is TGTGCCACCAGCAGAGAAGGGGAGGCGCCCCTCCACTTT.

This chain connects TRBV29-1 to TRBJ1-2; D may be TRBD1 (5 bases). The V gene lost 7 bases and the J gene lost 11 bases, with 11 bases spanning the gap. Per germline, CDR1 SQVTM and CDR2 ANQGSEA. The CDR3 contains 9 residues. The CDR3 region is CSGGGGYTF. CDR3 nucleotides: TGCAGCGGGGGGGGAGGGTACACCTTC.

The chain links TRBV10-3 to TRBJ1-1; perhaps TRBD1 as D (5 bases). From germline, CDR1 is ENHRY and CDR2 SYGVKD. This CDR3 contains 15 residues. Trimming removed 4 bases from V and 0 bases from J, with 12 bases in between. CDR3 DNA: TGTGCCATCAGTGCGGGGGACGTTATGAACACTGAAGCTTTCTTT. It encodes CAISAGDVMNTEAFF.

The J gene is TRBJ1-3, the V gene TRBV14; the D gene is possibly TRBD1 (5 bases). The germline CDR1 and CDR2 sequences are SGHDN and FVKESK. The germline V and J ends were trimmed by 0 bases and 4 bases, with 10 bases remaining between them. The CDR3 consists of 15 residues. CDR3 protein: CASSQDGTTGNTIYF. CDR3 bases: TGTGCCAGCAGCCAAGATGGGACTACAGGAAACACCATATATTTT.

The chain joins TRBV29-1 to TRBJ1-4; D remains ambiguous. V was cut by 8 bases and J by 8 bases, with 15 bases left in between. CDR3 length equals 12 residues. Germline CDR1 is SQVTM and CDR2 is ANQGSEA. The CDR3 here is CSTRIVGEKLFF. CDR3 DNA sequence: TGCAGCACCCGGATCGTTGGCGAAAAACTGTTTTTT.

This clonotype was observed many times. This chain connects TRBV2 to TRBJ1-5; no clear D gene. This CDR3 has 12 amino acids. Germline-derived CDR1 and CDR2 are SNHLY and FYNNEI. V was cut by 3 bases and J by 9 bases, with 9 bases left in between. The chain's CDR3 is CASSDDPGPQHF. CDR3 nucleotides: TGTGCCAGCAGTGATGATCCGGGGCCCCAGCATTTT.

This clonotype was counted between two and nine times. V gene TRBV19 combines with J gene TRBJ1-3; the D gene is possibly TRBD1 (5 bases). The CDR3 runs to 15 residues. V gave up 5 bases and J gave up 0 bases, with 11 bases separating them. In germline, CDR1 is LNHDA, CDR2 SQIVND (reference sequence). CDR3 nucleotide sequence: TGTGCCAGTAGTGTTTCGACAGACTCTGGAAACACCATATATTTT. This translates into CASSVSTDSGNTIYF.